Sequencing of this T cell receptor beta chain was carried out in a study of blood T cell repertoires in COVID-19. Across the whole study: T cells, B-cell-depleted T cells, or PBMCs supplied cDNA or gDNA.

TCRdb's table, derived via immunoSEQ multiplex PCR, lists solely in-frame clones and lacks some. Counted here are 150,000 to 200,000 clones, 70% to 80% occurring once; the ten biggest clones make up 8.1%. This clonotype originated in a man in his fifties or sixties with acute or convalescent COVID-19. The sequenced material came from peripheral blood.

The CDR3 region is CASSLYQANTGELFF. The DNA for the CDR3 is TGCGCCAGCAGCTTGTATCAGGCGAACACCGGGGAGCTGTTTTTT. The V call is TRBV5-1, the J call TRBJ2-2; D unresolved. V was cut by 1 base and J by 0 bases, with 7 bases left in between. The germline V gene has CDR1 SGHRS and CDR2 YFSETQ. The CDR3 is 15 amino acids.